The 4 T cell receptor beta chains below come from one sample, sequenced in a study of blood T cell repertoires in COVID-19. Assay used: immunoSEQ multiplex PCR; TCRdb lists only in-frame clones, some missing. The data show some 80,000 clones, with around 84% seen just once and 3.5% held by the top ten. The sequenced sample consisted of peripheral blood. Source of these receptors: a man in his fifties or sixties with acute or convalescent COVID-19.

V and J are TRBV24-1 and TRBJ2-1; 11 bases map to TRBD2. CDR1 is KGHDR and CDR2 is SFDVKD in the germline V gene. The CDR3 is 16 amino acids. V shed 4 bases, J shed 5 bases, and the junction held 6 bases outside the gene matches. CDR3 sequence reads: CATSDPHSGRDNEQFF. In DNA form, the CDR3 reads TGTGCCACCAGTGACCCGCATAGCGGGAGGGACAATGAGCAGTTCTTC.

This clone was found a few times. The rearrangement joins TRBV2 to TRBJ2-2, with a possible D match to TRBD2 (6 bases). The germline gives CDR1 SNHLY, CDR2 FYNNEI. The CDR3 extends over 17 amino acids. V lost 5 bases, J lost 4 bases, and 20 bases lay in between. In nucleotides, the CDR3 is TGTGCCAGCAGTATAATTATCAGCGGGCATAGCACCGGGGAGCTGTTTTTT. The encoded protein is CASSIIISGHSTGELFF.

The J gene is TRBJ1-2, the V gene TRBV29-1; 8 bases line up with TRBD1. Germline CDR1 is SQVTM and CDR2 is ANQGSEA. This CDR3 contains 13 residues. J gave up 1 base and V 6 bases, and 4 bases lay outside the gene matches. CDR3 loop: CSVRQGNNYGYTF. CDR3 sequence (DNA): TGCAGCGTACGACAGGGGAATAACTATGGCTACACCTTC.

This rearrangement joins TRBV7-6 to TRBJ1-1; D gene uncertain. The CDR3 has 14 residues. V lost 4 bases, J lost 0 bases, and 9 bases lay in between. The germline gives CDR1 SGHVS, CDR2 FNYEAQ. CDR3 region: CASSSDFLNTEAFF. The CDR3 DNA reads as TGTGCCAGCAGCTCAGACTTTTTGAACACTGAAGCTTTCTTT. The variable domain in full, completed from reference TRBV7-6 and TRBJ1-1, reads GAGVSQSPRYKVTKRGQDVALRCDPISGHVSLYWYRQALGQGPEFLTYFNYEAQQDKSGLPNDRFSAERPEGSISTLTIQRTEQRDSAMYRCASSSDFLNTEAFFGQGTRLTVV.